The rows below give T cell receptor beta chains drawn from one sample of a study of blood T cell repertoires in COVID-19. Some clones are missing from TCRdb's copy, which holds only in-frame ones; the method was immunoSEQ multiplex PCR. Of about 64,000 clones listed, over 75% were seen once; the top ten hold 43%. The sequenced material came from peripheral blood. The source of these receptors is a woman aged 60-75 years with COVID-19, enrolled during active disease. CDR3s include the opening cysteine and the closing phenylalanine or tryptophan. The D gene is left open where the match is weak. Some rows mark clone size as missing; the rest say once, few, many or name a class of expanded clone.

J gene	clone size	V gene	D gene	CDR3 DNA	CDR3 protein
TRBJ2-3	-	TRBV29-1	TRBD2	TGCAGCGCCGGACTCCTTGGCGGGAGTAGGTATACGCAGTATTTT	CSAGLLGGSRYTQYF
TRBJ2-1	-	TRBV27	-	TGTGCCAGCAGTTCCAGGGGCCTCTCCTACAATGAGCAGTTCTTC	CASSSRGLSYNEQFF
TRBJ1-5	-	TRBV5-4	-	TGTGCCAGCAGCCGGGGTACAGGGAATCAGCCCCAGCATTTT	CASSRGTGNQPQHF
TRBJ1-4	-	TRBV12-5	-	TGTGCTAGTGGTTTGGGGGGCCCGGAGTTTTTT	CASGLGGPEFF
TRBJ2-7	-	TRBV3-1/TRBV3-2	-	TGTGCCAGCAGCCAAGCGCACGGTAACGAGCAGTACTTC	CASSQAHGNEQYF
TRBJ1-1	-	TRBV7-8	-	TGTGCCAGCAGCTTCCCAGGGTCTGACACTGAAGCTTTCTTT	CASSFPGSDTEAFF
TRBJ2-7	-	TRBV19	TRBD2	TGTGCCAGTAGTCCATACGAACTAGCGGGAGAGCAGTACTTC	CASSPYELAGEQYF
TRBJ1-3	-	TRBV2	TRBD1	TGTGCCAGCCTCCCGGGACAGGCTATGGAGAGGGTATATTTT	CASLPGQAMERVYF
TRBJ1-5	few	TRBV19	-	TGTGCCAGTAGTCCCCTCTTAGGGGCCACGTCCCCCCAGCATTTT	CASSPLLGATSPQHF
TRBJ1-3	-	TRBV7-9	TRBD1	TGTGCCAGCAGCTGGTCCGGGACAGACTCTGGAAACACCATATATTTT	CASSWSGTDSGNTIYF
TRBJ1-3	-	TRBV5-1	-	TGCGCCAGCAGCTTGACAGGGAGCTCTGGAAACACCATATATTTT	CASSLTGSSGNTIYF
TRBJ2-7	-	TRBV4-1	-	TGCGCCAGCAGCCAAGTTCCGGGGTCAAGCTACGAGCAGTACTTC	CASSQVPGSSYEQYF
TRBJ1-1	-	TRBV11-1	-	TGTGCCAGCAGCTCCTCAGGGAACATGAACACTGAAGCTTTCTTT	CASSSSGNMNTEAFF
TRBJ2-1	-	TRBV5-1	-	TGCGCCAGCAGCTTGCTTCCGGGGAGCTCCTACAATGAGCAGTTCTTC	CASSLLPGSSYNEQFF
TRBJ1-2	-	TRBV15	TRBD1	TGTGCCACCAGCTGGGGACAGGAATACTATGGCTACACCTTC	CATSWGQEYYGYTF
TRBJ1-2	-	TRBV15	-	TGTGCCACCAGCAGAGATAACCAGGGCGTTAACTATGGCTACACCTTC	CATSRDNQGVNYGYTF
TRBJ2-4	-	TRBV7-2	TRBD1	TGTGCCAGCAGCTTTTCGACAGGGGGAAAAAACATTCAGTACTTC	CASSFSTGGKNIQYF
TRBJ2-5	once	TRBV5-1	-	TGCGCCAGCAGCTTTTCGAACTCGGGCCAAGAGACCCAGTACTTC	CASSFSNSGQETQYF
TRBJ2-2	-	TRBV5-6	TRBD2	TGTGCCAGCAGCTCGCCGGGGAGCGGGAGTCTAACCGGGGAGCTGTTTTTT	CASSSPGSGSLTGELFF
TRBJ2-7	-	TRBV7-9	TRBD1	TGTGCCAGCACAGGACAGGGGGTTGGAGAGCAGTACTTC	CASTGQGVGEQYF
TRBJ2-1	once	TRBV9	TRBD2	TGTGCCAGCAGCGTAGCGGGAGGGTCCTACAATGAGCAGTTCTTC	CASSVAGGSYNEQFF
TRBJ1-5	few	TRBV6-5	TRBD1	TGTGCCAGCAGTTGGGGGACAGGGGATCAGCCCCAGCATTTT	CASSWGTGDQPQHF
TRBJ2-1	-	TRBV30	-	TGTGCCTGGAGTTTGGGGGGACGCCTTAATGAGCAGTTCTTC	CAWSLGGRLNEQFF
TRBJ2-1	-	TRBV7-2	TRBD1	TGTGCCAGCAGCTCCCAGGGGGCGAATGAGCAGTTCTTC	CASSSQGANEQFF
TRBJ1-1	once	TRBV7-9	-	TGTGCCAGCAGCCAAGCCCCAGGGGAGAACACTGAAGCTTTCTTT	CASSQAPGENTEAFF
TRBJ2-7	-	TRBV14	-	TGTGCCAGCAGCCCCAAACCAGGCTACTCCTACGAGCAGTACTTC	CASSPKPGYSYEQYF
TRBJ2-5	-	TRBV24-1	TRBD1	TGTGCCACCAGTGATTTGCTGGGACAGCAAGAGACCCAGTACTTC	CATSDLLGQQETQYF
TRBJ2-7	-	TRBV30	TRBD1	TGTGCCTTTGAGGGACAGGGGTTCGAGCAGTACTTC	CAFEGQGFEQYF
TRBJ1-5	-	TRBV2	-	TGTGCCAGCTGGAAGGACAGCGGTATGAATCAGCCCCAGCATTTT	CASWKDSGMNQPQHF
TRBJ2-1	once	TRBV2	-	TGTGCCAGCAGTGGGGGTGGCGGGTGGTACATTAATGAGCAGTTCTTC	CASSGGGGWYINEQFF
TRBJ2-2	-	TRBV4-3	-	TGCGCCAGCAGCCAAGATGGTTGGGGGCCGAACACCGGGGAGCTGTTTTTT	CASSQDGWGPNTGELFF
TRBJ2-7	-	TRBV5-4	-	TGTGCCAGCAGCTTGCAGGGTTACGTCGTCGAGCAGTACTTC	CASSLQGYVVEQYF
TRBJ2-6	once	TRBV4-2	-	TGTGCCAGCAGCCAACGTGCGGGTCCCATGTCTGGGGCCAACGTCCTGACTTTC	CASSQRAGPMSGANVLTF
TRBJ2-7	-	TRBV5-6	-	TGTGCCAGCAGCTGGACAGGGACTATCGAGCAGTACTTC	CASSWTGTIEQYF
TRBJ2-1	-	TRBV27	-	TGTGCCAGCAGTTTGGACACCTACAATGAGCAGTTCTTC	CASSLDTYNEQFF
TRBJ1-1	-	TRBV30	-	TGTGCCTGGAGTGTACTCCCAGGGCGCACTGAAGCTTTCTTT	CAWSVLPGRTEAFF
TRBJ2-4	-	TRBV6-1	TRBD1	TGTGCCAGCAGTGAACAGGACAGGGGCTCTCGCGCCAAAAACATTCAGTACTTC	CASSEQDRGSRAKNIQYF
TRBJ1-5	-	TRBV29-1	-	TGCAGCGTTTCAACGACTAGTAGCAATCAGCCCCAGCATTTT	CSVSTTSSNQPQHF
TRBJ1-2	-	TRBV4-2	TRBD1	TGTGCCAGCAGCCAAGTCGGGACAGATGCTAGGACCTATGGCTACACCTTC	CASSQVGTDARTYGYTF
TRBJ1-1	-	TRBV6-6	TRBD1	TGTGCCAGCAGTTATTCCACAGGGGAGGACACTGAAGCTTTCTTT	CASSYSTGEDTEAFF